This T cell receptor (beta chain) was obtained from a study of Graves' ophthalmopathy and Graves' hyperthyroidism. The CDR3 totals 14 residues. Germline V lookup: CDR1 LNHDA, CDR2 SQIVND (reference sequence). Trimming removed 5 bases at V and 4 bases at J, with 14 bases between. This clonotype was recorded at least ten times. From RNA, the CDR3 regions of TCR beta chains were amplified and sequenced. First-round RT-PCR relied on HTBI primers, and a second-round multiplex PCR came next. TCRdb reanalysed the multiplex PCR reads using MiXCR and keeps one entry per CDR3 protein. The repertoire includes some 750,000 distinct CDR3 sequences, roughly 41% of them detected once, and about 40% sits in the top ten.

The receptor comes from an adult man with Graves' ophthalmopathy. V and J are TRBV19 and TRBJ1-1; maybe TRBD1 (6 bases). The source material was peripheral blood. CDR3 in DNA: TGTGCCAGTAGTGCACAGGGCTCGGGCACTGAAGCTTTCTTT. Encoded protein: CASSAQGSGTEAFF. Full variable domain (remainder filled in from reference TRBV19 and TRBJ1-1): DGGITQSPKYLFRKEGQNVTLSCEQNLNHDAMYWYRQDPGQGLRLIYYSQIVNDFQKGDIAEGYSVSREKKESFPLTVTSAQKNPTAFYLCASSAQGSGTEAFFGQGTRLTVV.